This T cell receptor (beta chain) was profiled in a study of T cell repertoires in cytomegalovirus infection (dated by TCRdb to between 2018 and 2021). At the level of the whole study: The HLA type of each donor mattered for the analysis, because public TCR beta signatures pointed to carriage of CMV infection along with the matching HLA type. Broad study findings and their caveats: The ex vivo response was dominated by HLA-C-restricted CMV-specific TCR beta clonotypes, which also provided the single most frequent clonotype in two of eight donors. In both this cohort and an independent roughly 350-donor cohort, the cumulative frequency of public TCR beta family members distinguished carriers of CMV infection plus the relevant HLA type.

The instrument given in TCRdb is Illumina HiSeq 1500. TCRdb trimmed public reads at Q25 via fastp, called clones via MiXCR and kept in-frame beta chains. Rows are unified per CDR3 protein, each entry keeping the most common DNA and genes. The sample table shows around 530,000 distinct CDR3 sequences, and around a quarter are seen once. Of the sample, about 13% is held by the ten largest clones. This clonotype was detected only a few times. Its cognate antigen has yet to be identified. Qualities for individual bases were not recorded, and no much larger clone is one base off. Clipping removes 5 bases from V and 1 base from J, with 5 as the unmatched junction base count. Including the terminal cysteine and phenylalanine, the CDR3 comprises 15 residues. The entry retains the CDR3 DNA only, 45 bases that are in frame from base 1. As encoded in the germline V gene, CDR1 is SGHTA while CDR2 is FQGNSA.

This TCR was sampled from a human donor in good health (CMV status not recorded). Some clones in this sample may be carry-over from other donors' samples. The sample consisted of PBMCs. The rearrangement joined TRBV7-2 to TRBJ2-7; 10 of the junction bases match TRBD2. The nucleotide sequence is TGTGCCAGCAGCCTTCTAGCGGGAGAGTCCTACGAGCAGTACTTC. It is translated as CASSLLAGESYEQYF.